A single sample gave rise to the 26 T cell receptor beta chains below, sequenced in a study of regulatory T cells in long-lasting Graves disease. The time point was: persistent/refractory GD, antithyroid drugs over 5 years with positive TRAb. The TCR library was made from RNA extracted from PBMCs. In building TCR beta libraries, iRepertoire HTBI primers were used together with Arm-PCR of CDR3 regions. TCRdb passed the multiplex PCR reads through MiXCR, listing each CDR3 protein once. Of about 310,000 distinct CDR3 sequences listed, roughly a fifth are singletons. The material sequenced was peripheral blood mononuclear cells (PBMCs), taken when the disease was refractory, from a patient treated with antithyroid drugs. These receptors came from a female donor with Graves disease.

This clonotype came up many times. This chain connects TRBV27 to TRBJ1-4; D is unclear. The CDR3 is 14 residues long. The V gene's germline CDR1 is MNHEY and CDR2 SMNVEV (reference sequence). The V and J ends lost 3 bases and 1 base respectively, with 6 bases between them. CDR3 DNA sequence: TGTGCCAGCAGTTTCGACCAAACTAATGAAAAACTGTTTTTT. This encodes CASSFDQTNEKLFF.

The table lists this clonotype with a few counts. This CDR3 reads CASSSAVMNTEAFF. In DNA, the CDR3 is TGTGCCAGCAGTTCTGCAGTGATGAACACTGAAGCTTTCTTT. This chain joins TRBV6-5 and TRBJ1-1; D gene ambiguous. Germline values: CDR1 MNHEY, CDR2 SVGAGI. Trimming cost V 4 bases and J 0 bases, with 9 bases left between them. The CDR3 is 14 residues long.

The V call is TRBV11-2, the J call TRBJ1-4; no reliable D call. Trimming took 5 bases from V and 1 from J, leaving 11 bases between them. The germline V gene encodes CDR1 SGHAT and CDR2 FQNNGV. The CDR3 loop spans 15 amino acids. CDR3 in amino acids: CASSRVDGTNEKLFF. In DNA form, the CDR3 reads TGTGCCAGCAGCCGAGTTGACGGAACTAATGAAAAACTGTTTTTT. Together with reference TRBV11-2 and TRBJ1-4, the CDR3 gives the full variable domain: EAGVAQSPRYKIIEKRQSVAFWCNPISGHATLYWYQQILGQGPKLLIQFQNNGVVDDSQLPKDRFSAERLKGVDSTLKIQPAKLEDSAVYLCASSRVDGTNEKLFFGSGTQLSVL.

This CDR3 is CASTERESSDTQYF. As DNA, the CDR3 is TGTGCCAGCACAGAGCGGGAGTCGTCAGATACGCAGTATTTT. The chain recombines TRBV12-3 or TRBV12-4 with TRBJ2-3; 8 bases match TRBD2. There are 14 residues in the CDR3. The J segment lost 4 bases and the V segment lost 7 bases, leaving 7 bases of the junction unmatched.

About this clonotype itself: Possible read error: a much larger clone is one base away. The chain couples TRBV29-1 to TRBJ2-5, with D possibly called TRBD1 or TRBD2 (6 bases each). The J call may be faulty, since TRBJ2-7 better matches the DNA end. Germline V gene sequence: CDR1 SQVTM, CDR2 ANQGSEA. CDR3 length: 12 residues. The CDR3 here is CSVEGGTYEQYF. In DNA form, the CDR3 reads TGCAGCGTTGAGGGGGGCACCTACGAGCAGTACTTC.

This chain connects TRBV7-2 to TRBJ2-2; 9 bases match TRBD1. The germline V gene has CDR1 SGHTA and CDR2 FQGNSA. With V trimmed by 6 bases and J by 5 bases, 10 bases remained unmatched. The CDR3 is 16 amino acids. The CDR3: CASRGNRGRGTGELFF. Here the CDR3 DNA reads TGTGCCAGCAGGGGAAACAGGGGGCGCGGGACCGGGGAGCTGTTTTTT.

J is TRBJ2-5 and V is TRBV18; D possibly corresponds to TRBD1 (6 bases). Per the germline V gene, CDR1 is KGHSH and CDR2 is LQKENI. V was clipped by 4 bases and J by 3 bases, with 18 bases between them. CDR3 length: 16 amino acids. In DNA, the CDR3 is TGTGCCAGCTCACGCTTCCCCGGGCACAGGGAAGAGACCCAGTACTTC. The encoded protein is CASSRFPGHREETQYF.

The CDR3 reads CASSQFVVGTGGALGEQYF. Here the CDR3 DNA reads TGCGCCAGCAGCCAATTTGTTGTCGGGACAGGGGGCGCGTTAGGCGAGCAGTACTTC. The chain is built from TRBV4-1 and TRBJ2-7; 12 positions agree with TRBD1. The CDR3 sequence is 19 residues long. V lost 2 bases to trimming and J lost 6 bases; unmatched junction nucleotides: 17. Germline assignment: CDR1 MGHRA and CDR2 YSYEKL.

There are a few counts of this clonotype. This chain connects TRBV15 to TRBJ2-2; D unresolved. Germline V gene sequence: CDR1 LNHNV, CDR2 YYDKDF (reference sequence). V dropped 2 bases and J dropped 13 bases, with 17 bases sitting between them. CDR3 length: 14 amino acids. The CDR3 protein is CATSRTGVGYGLFF. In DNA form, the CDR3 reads TGTGCCACCAGCAGAACGGGCGTCGGTTATGGGCTGTTTTTT. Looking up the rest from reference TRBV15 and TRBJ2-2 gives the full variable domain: DAMVIQNPRYQVTQFGKPVTLSCSQTLNHNVMYWYQQKSSQAPKLLFHYYDKDFNNEADTPDNFQSRRPNTSFCFLDIRSPGLGDTAMYLCATSRTGVGYGLFFGEGSRLTVL.

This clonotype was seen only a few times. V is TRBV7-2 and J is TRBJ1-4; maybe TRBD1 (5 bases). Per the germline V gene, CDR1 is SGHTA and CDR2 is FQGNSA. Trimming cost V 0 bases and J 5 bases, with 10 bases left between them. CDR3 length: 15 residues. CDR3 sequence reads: CASSLAAGSNEKLFF. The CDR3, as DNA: TGTGCCAGCAGCTTAGCGGCAGGGTCAAATGAAAAACTGTTTTTT.

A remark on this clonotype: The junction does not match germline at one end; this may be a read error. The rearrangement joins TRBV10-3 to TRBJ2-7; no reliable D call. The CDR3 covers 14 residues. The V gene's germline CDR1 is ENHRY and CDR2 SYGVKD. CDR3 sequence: CAISESLTSHEQYF. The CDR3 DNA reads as TGTGCCATCAGTGAGTCTTTGACCTCCCACGAGCAGTACTTC.

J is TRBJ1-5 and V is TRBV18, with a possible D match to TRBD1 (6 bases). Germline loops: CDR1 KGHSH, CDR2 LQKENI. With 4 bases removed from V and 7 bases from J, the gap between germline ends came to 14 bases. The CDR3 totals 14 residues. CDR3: CASSLGGQGQPQHF. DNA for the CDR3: TGTGCCAGCTCACTGGGGGGTCAGGGGCAGCCCCAGCATTTT.

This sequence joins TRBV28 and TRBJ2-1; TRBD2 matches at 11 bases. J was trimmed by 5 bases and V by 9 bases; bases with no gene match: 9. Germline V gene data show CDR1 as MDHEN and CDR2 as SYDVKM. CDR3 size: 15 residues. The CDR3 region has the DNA TGTGCCAGTGAAAGGACTAGCGGGCAACACAATGAGCAGTTCTTC. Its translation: CASERTSGQHNEQFF.

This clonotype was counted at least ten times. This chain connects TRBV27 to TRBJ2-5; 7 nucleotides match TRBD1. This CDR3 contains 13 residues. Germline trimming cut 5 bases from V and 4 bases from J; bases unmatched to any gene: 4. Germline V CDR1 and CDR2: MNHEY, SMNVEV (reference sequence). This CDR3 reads CASSPRDRETQYF. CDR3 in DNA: TGTGCCAGCAGTCCCCGGGACAGAGAGACCCAGTACTTC.

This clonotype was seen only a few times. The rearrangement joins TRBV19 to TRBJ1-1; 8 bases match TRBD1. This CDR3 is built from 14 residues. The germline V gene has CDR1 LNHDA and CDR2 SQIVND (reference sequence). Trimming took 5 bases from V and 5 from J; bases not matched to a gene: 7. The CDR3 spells CASSVHRGLTEAFF. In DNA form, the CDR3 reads TGTGCCAGTAGTGTCCACAGGGGGTTGACTGAAGCTTTCTTT.

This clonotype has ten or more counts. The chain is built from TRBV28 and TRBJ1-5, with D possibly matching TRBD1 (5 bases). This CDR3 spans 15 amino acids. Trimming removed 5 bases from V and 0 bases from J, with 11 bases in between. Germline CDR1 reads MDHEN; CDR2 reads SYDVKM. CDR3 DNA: TGTGCCAGCAGTAGAGGGGCCTATAGCAATCAGCCCCAGCATTTT. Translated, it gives CASSRGAYSNQPQHF.

In DNA form, the CDR3 reads TGTGCCAGCAGTGAATCCCGGGACGGCTATAATGAAAAACTGTTTTTT. This encodes CASSESRDGYNEKLFF. The chain has TRBV25-1 and TRBJ1-4; D possibly corresponds to TRBD1 (5 bases). Germline assignment: CDR1 MGHDK and CDR2 SYGVNS. The CDR3 covers 16 residues. V lost 1 base and J 4 bases, leaving 13 bases between the germline ends.

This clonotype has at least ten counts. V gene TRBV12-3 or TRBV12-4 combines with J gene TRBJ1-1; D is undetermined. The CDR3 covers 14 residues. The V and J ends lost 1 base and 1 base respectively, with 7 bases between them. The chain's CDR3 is CASSLGRPNTEAFF. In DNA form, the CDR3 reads TGTGCCAGCAGTTTAGGCAGGCCGAACACTGAAGCTTTCTTT.

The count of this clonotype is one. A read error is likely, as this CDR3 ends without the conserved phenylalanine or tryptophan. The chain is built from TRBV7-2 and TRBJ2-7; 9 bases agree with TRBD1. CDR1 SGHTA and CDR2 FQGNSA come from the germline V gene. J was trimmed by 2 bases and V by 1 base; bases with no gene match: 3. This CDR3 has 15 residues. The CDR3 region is CASSLGGQGPYEQYP. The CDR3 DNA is TGTGCCAGCAGCTTAGGGGGACAGGGACCCTACGAGCAGTACCCC.

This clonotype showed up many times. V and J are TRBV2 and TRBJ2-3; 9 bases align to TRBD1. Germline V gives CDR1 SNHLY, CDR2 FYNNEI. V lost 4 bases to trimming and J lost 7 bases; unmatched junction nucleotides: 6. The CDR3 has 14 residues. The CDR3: CASSGGTGRNTQYF. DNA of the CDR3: TGTGCCAGCAGTGGCGGGACAGGGCGGAATACGCAGTATTTT.

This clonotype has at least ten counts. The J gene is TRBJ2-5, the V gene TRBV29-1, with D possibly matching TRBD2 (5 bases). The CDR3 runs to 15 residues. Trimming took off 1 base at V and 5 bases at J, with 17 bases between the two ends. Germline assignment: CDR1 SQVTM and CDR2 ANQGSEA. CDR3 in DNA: TGCAGCGTTGAAGGGGTTACCACCCGAGGGGAGACCCAGTACTTC. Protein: CSVEGVTTRGETQYF.

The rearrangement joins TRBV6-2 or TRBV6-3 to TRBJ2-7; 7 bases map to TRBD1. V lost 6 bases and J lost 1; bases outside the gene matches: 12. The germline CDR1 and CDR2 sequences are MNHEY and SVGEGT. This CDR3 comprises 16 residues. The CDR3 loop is CASRSTGTENSYEQYF. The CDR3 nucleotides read TGTGCCAGCAGATCAACCGGGACAGAAAATTCCTACGAGCAGTACTTC.

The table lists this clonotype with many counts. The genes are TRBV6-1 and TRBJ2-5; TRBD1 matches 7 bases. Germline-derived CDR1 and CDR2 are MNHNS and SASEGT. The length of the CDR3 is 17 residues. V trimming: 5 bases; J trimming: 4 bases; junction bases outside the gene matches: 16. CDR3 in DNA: TGTGCCAGCAGTACCAGAAACAGGGGCCTGGGGATAGAGACCCAGTACTTC. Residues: CASSTRNRGLGIETQYF.

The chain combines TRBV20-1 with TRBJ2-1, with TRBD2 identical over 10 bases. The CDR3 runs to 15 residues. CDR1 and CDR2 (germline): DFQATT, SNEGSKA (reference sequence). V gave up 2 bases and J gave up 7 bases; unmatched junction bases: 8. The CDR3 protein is CSARLTAGGPNEQFF. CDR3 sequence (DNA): TGCAGTGCTAGACTAACAGCGGGAGGGCCGAATGAGCAGTTCTTC.

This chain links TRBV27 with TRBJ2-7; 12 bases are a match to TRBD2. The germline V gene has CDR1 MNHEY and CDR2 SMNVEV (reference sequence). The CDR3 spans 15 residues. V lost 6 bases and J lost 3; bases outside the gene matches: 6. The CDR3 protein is CASSGAGLAGYEQYF. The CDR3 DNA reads TGTGCCAGCAGCGGGGCGGGACTAGCGGGCTACGAGCAGTACTTC.

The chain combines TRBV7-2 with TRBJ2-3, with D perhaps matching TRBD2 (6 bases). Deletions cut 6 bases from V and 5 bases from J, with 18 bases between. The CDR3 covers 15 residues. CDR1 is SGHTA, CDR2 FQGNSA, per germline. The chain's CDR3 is CASRPSEGKGDTQYF. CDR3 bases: TGTGCCAGCAGGCCTAGCGAGGGGAAAGGAGATACGCAGTATTTT.